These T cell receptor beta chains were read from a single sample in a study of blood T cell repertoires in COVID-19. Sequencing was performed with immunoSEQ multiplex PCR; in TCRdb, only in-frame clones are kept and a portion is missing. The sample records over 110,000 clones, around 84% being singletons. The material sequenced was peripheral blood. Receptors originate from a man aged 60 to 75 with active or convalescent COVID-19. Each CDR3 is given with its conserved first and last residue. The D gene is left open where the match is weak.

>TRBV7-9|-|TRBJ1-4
CASSTEGWTNEKLFF
TGTGCCAGCAGCACTGAGGGTTGGACTAATGAAAAACTGTTTTTT
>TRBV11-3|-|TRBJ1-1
CASSLEGEVNTEAFF
TGTGCCAGCAGCTTAGAAGGGGAGGTAAACACTGAAGCTTTCTTT
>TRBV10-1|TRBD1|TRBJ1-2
CASSENRGWSYGYTF
TGCGCCAGCAGTGAGAACAGGGGCTGGAGCTATGGCTACACCTTC
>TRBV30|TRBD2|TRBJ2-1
CAWKGLAQNEQFF
TGTGCCTGGAAGGGACTAGCCCAAAATGAGCAGTTCTTC
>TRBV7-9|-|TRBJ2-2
CASSHTGYSTGELFF
TGTGCCAGCAGCCATACAGGGTACAGCACCGGGGAGCTGTTTTTT
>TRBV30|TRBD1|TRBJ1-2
CAWSPGQGFGYTF
TGTGCCTGGAGTCCGGGACAGGGGTTCGGCTACACCTTC
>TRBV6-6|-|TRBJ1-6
CASSQGGLNSPLHF
TGTGCCAGCTCTCAAGGAGGACTTAATTCACCCCTCCACTTT
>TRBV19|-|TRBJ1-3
CASSTAAKRLAGNTIYF
TGTGCCAGTAGCACAGCCGCGAAACGGTTGGCAGGAAACACCATATATTTT
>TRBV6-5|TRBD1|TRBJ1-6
CASRRDSGNSPLHF
TGTGCCAGCAGGCGGGACAGCGGGAATTCACCCCTCCACTTT
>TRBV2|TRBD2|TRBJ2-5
CASKSSGQETQYF
TGTGCCAGCAAGTCTAGCGGACAAGAGACCCAGTACTTC